A single sample gave rise to the 27 T cell receptor beta chains below, sequenced in a study of blood T cell repertoires in COVID-19. TCRdb's table, derived via immunoSEQ multiplex PCR, lists solely in-frame clones and lacks some. The sample has approximately 290,000 clones, nearly 90% seen once. The sample consisted of PBMCs or T cells enriched from blood (not recorded which). The receptors were gathered from a woman aged 18-30 years with acute COVID-19.

The table lists this clone with a few counts. The chain recombines TRBV7-2 with TRBJ1-6; possibly TRBD1 for D (6 bases). This CDR3 has 15 amino acids. Deletions cut 1 base from V and 8 bases from J, with 12 bases between. CDR1 is SGHTA and CDR2 is FQGNSA in the germline V gene. The CDR3 DNA reads TGTGCCAGCAGCTTAGTTACAGGGACGGATTCACCCCTCCACTTT. Protein: CASSLVTGTDSPLHF.

The chain uses TRBV7-3 and TRBJ2-3; 7 nucleotides align to TRBD1. The junction had 6 bases not matched to a gene; V was cut back by 5 bases and J by 1 base. The CDR3 is 15 residues long. Germline CDR1 is SGHTA and CDR2 is FQGTGA. CDR3 coding DNA: TGTGCCAGCAGCCCAAGGACAGGACGCACAGATACGCAGTATTTT. Translating it yields CASSPRTGRTDTQYF.

The gene calls are TRBV9 and TRBJ2-2; TRBD2 agrees at 11 bases. The V gene's germline CDR1 is SGDLS and CDR2 YYNGEE. V lost 2 bases, J lost 5 bases, and 11 bases stayed unmatched. The length of the CDR3 is 18 residues. The DNA of the CDR3 is TGTGCCAGCAGCGTGGGAGGACTAGCGGGCAGGTTTACCGGGGAGCTGTTTTTT. It specifies CASSVGGLAGRFTGELFF.

The chain has TRBV4-2 and TRBJ2-3; TRBD2 matches 8 bases. The CDR3 has 15 residues. Looked up from germline, CDR1 is LGHNA and CDR2 is YNFKEQ. The CDR3 region is CATHASSGGTDTQYF. The CDR3 coding sequence is TGTGCTACCCACGCGAGTAGCGGGGGCACAGATACGCAGTATTTT.

This clone was detected only once. This chain uses TRBV6-5 with TRBJ2-5; D gene unclear. V was trimmed by 0 bases and J by 2 bases, leaving 4 bases between them. This CDR3 comprises 13 residues. Germline CDR1 and CDR2: MNHEY and SVGAGI. The CDR3 DNA reads TGTGCCAGCAGTTACTCACGGCAAGAGACCCAGTACTTC. It translates to CASSYSRQETQYF.

The gene calls are TRBV27 and TRBJ2-7; possible D gene TRBD2, 7 bases. From germline, CDR1 is MNHEY and CDR2 SMNVEV (reference sequence). Deletions cut 7 bases from V and 7 bases from J, with 23 bases between. CDR3 size: 15 residues. The CDR3 spells CASTPGGRHLGEQYF. The DNA of the CDR3 is TGTGCCAGCACCCCCGGGGGGCGGCACTTGGGGGAGCAGTACTTC.

The chain couples TRBV7-3 to TRBJ2-1; possible D gene TRBD1, 6 bases. The V and J ends lost 5 bases and 7 bases respectively, with 15 bases between them. Germline CDR1 SGHTA, CDR2 FQGTGA. This CDR3 contains 14 residues. The CDR3 is CASSPQTGDNEQFF. CDR3 DNA sequence: TGTGCCAGCAGCCCCCAGACAGGAGATAATGAGCAGTTCTTC. Combining the CDR3 with reference TRBV7-3 and TRBJ2-1 gives the whole variable domain GAGVSQTPSNKVTEKGKYVELRCDPISGHTALYWYRQSLGQGPEFLIYFQGTGAADDSGLPNDRFFAVRPEGSVSTLKIQRTERGDSAVYLCASSPQTGDNEQFFGPGTRLTVL.

V and J are TRBV6-2 or TRBV6-3 and TRBJ2-7, with 8 positions matching TRBD1. The ends lost 5 bases at V and 4 bases at J; junction bases unmatched: 7. The CDR3 spans 14 residues. Germline V gene data show CDR1 as MNHEY and CDR2 as SVGEGT. The CDR3 nucleotides are TGTGCCAGCAGTGCCCTCAGGGGGCAGTACGAGCAGTACTTC. It encodes CASSALRGQYEQYF.

The rearrangement joins TRBV18 to TRBJ1-1; 9 bases match TRBD1. The CDR3 contains 15 residues. J gave up 11 bases and V 6 bases, and 16 bases lay outside the gene matches. Germline V gives CDR1 KGHSH, CDR2 LQKENI. In DNA form, the CDR3 reads TGTGCCAGCTCCTCAAACCCGGGACAGGGCGAGGGGGCTTTCTTT. Amino acid sequence: CASSSNPGQGEGAFF.

The CDR3 reads CSVDRDTEKLFF. In nucleotides, the CDR3 is TGCAGCGTCGACCGGGACACTGAAAAACTGTTTTTT. The chain recombines TRBV29-1 with TRBJ1-4, with TRBD1 as a possible D gene (6 bases). This CDR3 has 12 amino acids. Trimming removed 6 bases from V and 7 bases from J, with 12 bases in between. Per germline, CDR1 SQVTM and CDR2 ANQGSEA.

Remarks on this clone: Other DNA sequences in the sample encode the same CDR3. The chain uses TRBV5-1 and TRBJ1-4; TRBD1 aligns across 9 bases. The germline V gene has CDR1 SGHRS and CDR2 YFSETQ. The CDR3 length is 15 residues. The trim removed 4 bases at V and 3 bases at J, leaving 4 bases unmatched. CDR3 amino acids: CASSPYRGPNEKLFF. CDR3 sequence (DNA): TGCGCCAGCAGCCCCTACAGGGGGCCTAATGAAAAACTGTTTTTT.

The chain joins TRBV9 to TRBJ1-1, with 7 bases fitting TRBD1. The V segment lost 0 bases and the J segment 3 bases; nucleotides outside the gene matches: 11. This CDR3 contains 17 residues. From germline, CDR1 is SGDLS and CDR2 YYNGEE. The CDR3 region is CASSVAPGGFEHTEAFF. The CDR3 bases are TGTGCCAGCAGCGTAGCCCCAGGGGGGTTTGAGCACACTGAAGCTTTCTTT.

This sequence joins TRBV5-1 and TRBJ2-7; 7 bases fit TRBD1. The junction had 9 bases not matched to a gene; V was cut back by 3 bases and J by 12 bases. The CDR3 consists of 12 residues. CDR1 and CDR2 from the germline V gene are SGHRS and YFSETQ. The CDR3 DNA follows: TGCGCCAGCAGCTCCAGGGGGTTCAGTCTGTACTTC. It encodes CASSSRGFSLYF.

The V gene is TRBV27, the J gene TRBJ1-4; tentatively, D is TRBD1 (5 bases). The germline V gene has CDR1 MNHEY and CDR2 SMNVEV (reference sequence). The ends were cut back, 5 bases at V and 7 bases at J, with 11 bases in the middle. The length of the CDR3 is 13 residues. The CDR3 loop is CASSTRGGEKLFF. The CDR3 region has the DNA TGTGCCAGCAGTACGCGGGGCGGTGAAAAACTGTTTTTT. Complete variable domain (other parts from reference TRBV27 and TRBJ1-4): EAQVTQNPRYLITVTGKKLTVTCSQNMNHEYMSWYRQDPGLGLRQIYYSMNVEVTDKGDVPEGYKVSRKEKRNFPLILESPSPNQTSLYFCASSTRGGEKLFFGSGTQLSVL.

The V gene is TRBV13, the J gene TRBJ2-7, with 8 bases identical to TRBD2. Trimming removed 0 bases from V and 3 bases from J; junction bases left unmatched: 7. This CDR3 contains 16 residues. Germline CDR1 PRHDT, CDR2 FYEKMQ (reference sequence). The CDR3 coding sequence is TGTGCCAGCAGCTTAGGCCAACTGAGCGGGAGCTACGAGCAGTACTTC. Its translation is CASSLGQLSGSYEQYF.

CDR3 loop: CAWKRVSGAYNEQFF. In DNA form, the CDR3 reads TGTGCCTGGAAACGGGTTAGCGGGGCCTACAATGAGCAGTTCTTC. V and J are TRBV30 and TRBJ2-1, with 8 bases lining up with TRBD2. Germline CDR1 reads GTSNPN; CDR2 reads SVGIG (reference sequence). The CDR3 is 15 amino acids. J was trimmed by 2 bases and V by 4 bases; bases with no gene match: 7.

The chain uses TRBV28 and TRBJ1-5; D is undetermined. V dropped 7 bases and J dropped 3 bases, with 10 bases sitting between them. There are 13 residues in the CDR3. CDR1 and CDR2 from the germline V gene are MDHEN and SYDVKM. CDR3: CASNGKANQPQHF. CDR3 DNA sequence: TGTGCCAGCAACGGTAAAGCCAATCAGCCCCAGCATTTT. Full variable domain (outside the CDR3, taken from reference TRBV28 and TRBJ1-5): DVKVTQSSRYLVKRTGEKVFLECVQDMDHENMFWYRQDPGLGLRLIYFSYDVKMKEKGDIPEGYSVSREKKERFSLILESASTNQTSMYLCASNGKANQPQHFGDGTRLSIL.

This chain uses TRBV27 with TRBJ2-3; weak D call: TRBD1 (6 bases). V lost 6 bases to trimming and J lost 0 bases, with 25 bases between them. Germline CDR1 is MNHEY and CDR2 is SMNVEV (reference sequence). The CDR3 loop spans 19 amino acids. Here the CDR3 reads CASRGRTAEAFISTDTQYF. CDR3 in DNA: TGTGCCAGCAGGGGGCGGACAGCTGAGGCCTTTATTAGCACAGATACGCAGTATTTT.

This chain uses TRBV5-8 with TRBJ2-5; tentative D call: TRBD2 (7 bases). The CDR3 spans 14 residues. With 1 base removed from V and 5 bases from J, the gap between germline ends came to 12 bases. CDR1 and CDR2 from the germline V gene are SGHTS and YDEGEE. The CDR3 coding sequence is TGTGCCAGCAGCTTGAAACAGGGAGGGGAGACCCAGTACTTC. This translates into CASSLKQGGETQYF.

On this clone: Other DNA sequences in the same sample also yield this CDR3. The chain links TRBV28 to TRBJ1-2; no clear D. The germline V gene has CDR1 MDHEN and CDR2 SYDVKM. CDR3 length equals 12 residues. The germline V and J ends were trimmed by 2 bases and 3 bases, with 4 bases remaining between them. CDR3 DNA: TGTGCCAGCAGTTTAGGAGACTATGGCTACACCTTC. This gives the protein CASSLGDYGYTF.

This clone was seen only once. The chain combines TRBV9 with TRBJ2-3, with 11 bases fitting TRBD2. This CDR3 contains 15 residues. The germline V gene has CDR1 SGDLS and CDR2 YYNGEE. The J segment lost 5 bases and the V segment lost 0 bases, leaving 2 bases of the junction unmatched. The DNA for the CDR3 is TGTGCCAGCAGCGTAGCTAGCGGGAGGCTAGATACGCAGTATTTT. Translation: CASSVASGRLDTQYF.

The chain combines TRBV6-1 with TRBJ2-2, with a weak D call TRBD2 (5 bases). The CDR3 totals 16 residues. The V end lost 4 bases, the J end lost 5 bases, and 17 bases lay between the germline ends. Germline CDR1 is MNHNS and CDR2 is SASEGT. The CDR3 DNA sequence: TGTGCCAGCAGTGGAGGGTGGGTCCAGAAGACCGGGGAGCTGTTTTTT. Amino acids: CASSGGWVQKTGELFF.

CDR3 DNA: TGTGCCAGCAGTAGAAGGGGGCTCAACGAGCAGTACTTC. It yields the protein CASSRRGLNEQYF. J is TRBJ2-7 and V is TRBV27; 7 bases are a match to TRBD1. This CDR3 contains 13 residues. J lost 5 bases, V lost 5 bases, and 6 bases had no gene match. The germline CDR1 and CDR2 sequences are MNHEY and SMNVEV (reference sequence).

The chain employs TRBV30 and TRBJ1-6; weak D call: TRBD1 (5 bases). Deletions cut 6 bases from V and 4 bases from J, with 10 bases between. The CDR3 contains 13 residues. Germline values: CDR1 GTSNPN, CDR2 SVGIG (reference sequence). CDR3 sequence reads: CACPGIYNSPLHF. As DNA, the CDR3 is TGTGCCTGTCCAGGGATTTATAATTCACCCCTCCACTTT.

Concerning this clone itself: Other DNA sequences within the sample encode an identical CDR3. V and J are TRBV12-3 or TRBV12-4 and TRBJ2-7; D is perhaps TRBD2 (5 bases). This CDR3 has 12 residues. The germline V and J ends were trimmed by 2 bases and 7 bases, with 9 bases remaining between them. The chain's CDR3 is CASSLRGNEQYF. In DNA, the CDR3 is TGTGCCAGCAGTTTACGGGGAAATGAGCAGTACTTC.

The rearrangement joins TRBV29-1 to TRBJ1-4; 8 nucleotides align to TRBD1. Germline CDR1 SQVTM, CDR2 ANQGSEA. V lost 5 bases to trimming and J lost 8 bases; unmatched junction nucleotides: 10. The CDR3 loop spans 14 amino acids. For the CDR3, the DNA is TGCAGCGTTAGGACAGGGTCAACGCCCGAAAAACTGTTTTTT. Amino acid sequence: CSVRTGSTPEKLFF.

The chain uses TRBV18 and TRBJ2-1; perhaps TRBD1 as D (5 bases). CDR3 length: 12 residues. Trimming removed 5 bases from V and 10 bases from J, with 12 bases in between. The V gene's germline CDR1 is KGHSH and CDR2 LQKENI. This CDR3 reads CASSGQTKEQFF. CDR3 in DNA: TGTGCCAGCTCAGGACAAACTAAGGAGCAGTTCTTC.